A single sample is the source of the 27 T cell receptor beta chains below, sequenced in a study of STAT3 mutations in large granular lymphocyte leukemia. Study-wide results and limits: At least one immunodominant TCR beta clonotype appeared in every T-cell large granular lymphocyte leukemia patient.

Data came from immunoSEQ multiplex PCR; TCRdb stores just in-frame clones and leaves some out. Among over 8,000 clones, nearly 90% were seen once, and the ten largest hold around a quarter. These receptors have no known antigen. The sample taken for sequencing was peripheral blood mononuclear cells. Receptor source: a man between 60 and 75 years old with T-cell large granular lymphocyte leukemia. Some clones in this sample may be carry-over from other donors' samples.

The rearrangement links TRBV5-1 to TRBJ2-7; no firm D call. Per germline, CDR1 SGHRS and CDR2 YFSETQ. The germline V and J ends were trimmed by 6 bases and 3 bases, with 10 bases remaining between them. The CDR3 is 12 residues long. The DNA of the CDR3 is TGCGCCAGCACAGGAGTAGGCTACGAGCAGTACTTC. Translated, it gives CASTGVGYEQYF.

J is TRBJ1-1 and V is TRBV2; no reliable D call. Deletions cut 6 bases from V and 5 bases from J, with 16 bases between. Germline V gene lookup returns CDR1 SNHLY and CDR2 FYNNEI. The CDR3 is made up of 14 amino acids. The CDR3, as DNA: TGTGCCAGCAGACGATGGGGAACGGGGACTGAAGCTTTCTTT. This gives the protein CASRRWGTGTEAFF.

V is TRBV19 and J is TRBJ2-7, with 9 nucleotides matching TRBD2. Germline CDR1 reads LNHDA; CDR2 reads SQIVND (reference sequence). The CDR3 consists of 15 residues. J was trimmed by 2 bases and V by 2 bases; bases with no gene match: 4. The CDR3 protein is CASSISRGGAYEQYF. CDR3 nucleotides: TGTGCCAGTAGTATAAGCCGCGGGGGGGCCTACGAGCAGTACTTC.

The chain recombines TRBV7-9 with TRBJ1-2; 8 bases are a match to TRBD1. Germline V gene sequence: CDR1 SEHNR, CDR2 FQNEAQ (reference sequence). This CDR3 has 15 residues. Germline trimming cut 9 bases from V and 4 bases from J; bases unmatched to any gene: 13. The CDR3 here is CASKQADREGYGYTF. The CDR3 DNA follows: TGTGCCAGTAAGCAAGCGGACAGGGAGGGCTATGGCTACACCTTC.

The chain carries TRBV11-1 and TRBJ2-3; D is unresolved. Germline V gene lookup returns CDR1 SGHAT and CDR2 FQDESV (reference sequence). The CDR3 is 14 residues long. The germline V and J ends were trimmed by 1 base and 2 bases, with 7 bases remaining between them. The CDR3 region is CASSLDGFTDTQYF. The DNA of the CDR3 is TGTGCCAGCAGCTTAGACGGTTTCACAGATACGCAGTATTTT.

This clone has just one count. This CDR3 is CASSSGGGSTYEQYF. The DNA of the CDR3 is TGCGCCAGCAGCTCCGGGGGCGGGAGCACCTACGAGCAGTACTTC. V is TRBV5-1 and J is TRBJ2-7; D may be TRBD2 (7 bases). CDR1 SGHRS and CDR2 YFSETQ come from the germline V gene. V lost 3 bases, J lost 2 bases, and 15 bases lay in between. This CDR3 has 15 residues.

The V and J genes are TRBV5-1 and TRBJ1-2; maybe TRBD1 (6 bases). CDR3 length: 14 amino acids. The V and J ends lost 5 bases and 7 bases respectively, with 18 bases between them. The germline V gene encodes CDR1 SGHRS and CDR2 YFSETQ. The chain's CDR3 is CASRVQGQTGGYTF. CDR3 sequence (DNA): TGCGCCAGCAGGGTCCAAGGACAGACAGGTGGCTACACCTTC.

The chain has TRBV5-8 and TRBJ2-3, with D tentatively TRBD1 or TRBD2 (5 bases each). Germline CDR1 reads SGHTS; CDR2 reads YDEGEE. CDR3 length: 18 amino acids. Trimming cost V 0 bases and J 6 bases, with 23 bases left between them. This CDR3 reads CASSLGAGAGFHMDTQYF. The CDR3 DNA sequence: TGTGCCAGCAGCTTGGGAGCCGGGGCAGGATTTCACATGGATACGCAGTATTTT.

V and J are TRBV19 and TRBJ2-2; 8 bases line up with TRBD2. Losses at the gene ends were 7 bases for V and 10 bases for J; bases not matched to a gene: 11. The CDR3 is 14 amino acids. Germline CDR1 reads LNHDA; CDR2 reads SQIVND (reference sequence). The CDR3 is CASTSAGGAKELFF. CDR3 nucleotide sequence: TGTGCCAGTACGTCGGCGGGAGGAGCTAAGGAGCTGTTTTTT.

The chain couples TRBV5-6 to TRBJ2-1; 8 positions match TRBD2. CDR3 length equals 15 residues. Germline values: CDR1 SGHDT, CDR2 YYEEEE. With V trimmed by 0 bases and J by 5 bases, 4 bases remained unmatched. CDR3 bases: TGTGCCAGCAGCTTGGCGGGAGGGCCGAACAATGAGCAGTTCTTC. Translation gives CASSLAGGPNNEQFF.

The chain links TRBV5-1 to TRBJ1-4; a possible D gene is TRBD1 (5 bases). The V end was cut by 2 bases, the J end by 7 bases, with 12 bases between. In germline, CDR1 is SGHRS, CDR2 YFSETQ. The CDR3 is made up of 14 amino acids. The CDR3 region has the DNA TGCGCCAGCAGCTTAGGGGCGAGGGGTGAAAAACTGTTTTTT. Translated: CASSLGARGEKLFF.

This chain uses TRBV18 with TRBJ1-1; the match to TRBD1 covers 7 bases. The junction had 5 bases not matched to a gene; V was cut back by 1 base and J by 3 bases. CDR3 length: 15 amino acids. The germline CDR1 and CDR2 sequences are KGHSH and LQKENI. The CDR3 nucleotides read TGTGCCAGCTCACCACGACAGGGTATCGACACTGAAGCTTTCTTT. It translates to CASSPRQGIDTEAFF.

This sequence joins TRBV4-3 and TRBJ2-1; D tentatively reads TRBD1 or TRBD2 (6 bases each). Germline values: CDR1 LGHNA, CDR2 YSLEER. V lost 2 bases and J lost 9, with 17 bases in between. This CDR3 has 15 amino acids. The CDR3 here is CASSQRTTEGGEQFF. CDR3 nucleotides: TGCGCCAGCAGCCAACGGACTACGGAAGGGGGTGAGCAGTTCTTC.

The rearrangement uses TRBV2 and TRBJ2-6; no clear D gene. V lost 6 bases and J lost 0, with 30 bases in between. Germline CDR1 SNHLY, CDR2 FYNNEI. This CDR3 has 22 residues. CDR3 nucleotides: TGTGCCAGCAGGGAAAAGGCCCTCGATCTTTCCGAGACCCCCTCTGGGGCCAACGTCCTGACTTTC. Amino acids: CASREKALDLSETPSGANVLTF.

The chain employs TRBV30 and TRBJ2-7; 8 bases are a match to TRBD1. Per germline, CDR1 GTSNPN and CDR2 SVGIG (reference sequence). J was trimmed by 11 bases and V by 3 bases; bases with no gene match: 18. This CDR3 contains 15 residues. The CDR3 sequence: CAWSGQGNPTGREYF. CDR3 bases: TGTGCCTGGAGCGGACAGGGAAACCCTACTGGTAGGGAGTACTTC.

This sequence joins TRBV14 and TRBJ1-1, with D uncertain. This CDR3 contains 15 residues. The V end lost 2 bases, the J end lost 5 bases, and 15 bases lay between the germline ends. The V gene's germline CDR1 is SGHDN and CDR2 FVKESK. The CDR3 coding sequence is TGTGCCAGCAGCCAAATCGGGCGAAAGGAGACTGAAGCTTTCTTT. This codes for CASSQIGRKETEAFF.

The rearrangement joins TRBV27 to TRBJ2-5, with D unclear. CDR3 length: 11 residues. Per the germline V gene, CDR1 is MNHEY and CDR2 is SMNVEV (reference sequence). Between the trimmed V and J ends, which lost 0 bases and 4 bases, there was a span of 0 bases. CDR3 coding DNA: TGTGCCAGCAGTTTATCAGAGACCCAGTACTTC. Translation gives CASSLSETQYF.

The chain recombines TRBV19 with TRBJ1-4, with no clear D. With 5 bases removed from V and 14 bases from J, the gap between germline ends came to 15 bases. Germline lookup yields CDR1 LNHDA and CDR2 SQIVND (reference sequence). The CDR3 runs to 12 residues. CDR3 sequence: CASSSRAASLFF. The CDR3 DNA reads TGTGCCAGTAGTTCCCGGGCAGCTTCCCTGTTTTTT.

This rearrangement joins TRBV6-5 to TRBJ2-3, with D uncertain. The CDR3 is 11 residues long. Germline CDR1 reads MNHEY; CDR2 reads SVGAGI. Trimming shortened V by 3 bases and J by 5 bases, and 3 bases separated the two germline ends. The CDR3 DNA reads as TGTGCCAGCAGTTATGGAGATACGCAGTATTTT. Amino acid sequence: CASSYGDTQYF.

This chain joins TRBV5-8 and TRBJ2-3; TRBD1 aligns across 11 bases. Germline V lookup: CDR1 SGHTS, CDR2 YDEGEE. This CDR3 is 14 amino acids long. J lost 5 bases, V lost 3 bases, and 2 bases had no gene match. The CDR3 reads CASSSDRGRDTQYF. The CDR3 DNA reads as TGTGCCAGCAGCTCGGACAGGGGGCGAGATACGCAGTATTTT.

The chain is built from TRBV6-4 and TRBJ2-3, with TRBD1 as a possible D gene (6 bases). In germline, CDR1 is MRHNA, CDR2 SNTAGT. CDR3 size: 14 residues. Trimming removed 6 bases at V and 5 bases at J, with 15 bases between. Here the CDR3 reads CASSTQGRGDTQYF. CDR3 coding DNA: TGTGCCAGCAGCACACAGGGTCGTGGAGATACGCAGTATTTT.

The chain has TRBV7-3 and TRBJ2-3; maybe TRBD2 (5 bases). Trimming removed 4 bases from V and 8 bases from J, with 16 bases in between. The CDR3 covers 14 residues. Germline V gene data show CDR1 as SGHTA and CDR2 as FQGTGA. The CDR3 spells CASSSSPRAGTQYF. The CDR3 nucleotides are TGTGCCAGCAGCTCCTCCCCGCGGGCCGGTACGCAGTATTTT. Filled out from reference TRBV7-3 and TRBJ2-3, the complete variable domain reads GAGVSQTPSNKVTEKGKYVELRCDPISGHTALYWYRQSLGQGPEFLIYFQGTGAADDSGLPNDRFFAVRPEGSVSTLKIQRTERGDSAVYLCASSSSPRAGTQYFGPGTRLTVL.

The DNA for the CDR3 is TGTGCCAGCAGTCTCACCGGGGAGCTGTTTTTT. It encodes CASSLTGELFF. V gene TRBV6-5 combines with J gene TRBJ2-2; D is uncertain. CDR3 size: 11 residues. Trimming took 5 bases from V and 4 from J, leaving 2 bases between them. Per the germline V gene, CDR1 is MNHEY and CDR2 is SVGAGI.

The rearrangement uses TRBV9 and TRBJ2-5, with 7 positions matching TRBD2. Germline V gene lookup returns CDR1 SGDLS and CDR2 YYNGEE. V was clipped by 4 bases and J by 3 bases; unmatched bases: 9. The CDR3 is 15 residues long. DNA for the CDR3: TGTGCCAGCAGCCCAAGCGGGGAGCCCAAAGAGACCCAGTACTTC. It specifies CASSPSGEPKETQYF.

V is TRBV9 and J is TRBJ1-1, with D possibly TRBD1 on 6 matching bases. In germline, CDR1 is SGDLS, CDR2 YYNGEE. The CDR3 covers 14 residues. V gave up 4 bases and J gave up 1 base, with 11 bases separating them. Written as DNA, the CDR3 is TGTGCCAGCAGCCCTCGGACAGCGAACACTGAAGCTTTCTTT. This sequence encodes CASSPRTANTEAFF.

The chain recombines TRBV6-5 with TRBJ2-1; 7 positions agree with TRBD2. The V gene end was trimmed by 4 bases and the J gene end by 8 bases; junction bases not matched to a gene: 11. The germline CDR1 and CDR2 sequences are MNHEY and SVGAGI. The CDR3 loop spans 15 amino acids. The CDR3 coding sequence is TGTGCCAGCAGTTCCGGACCCGGGGGGATCGATGAGCAGTTCTTC. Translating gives CASSSGPGGIDEQFF.

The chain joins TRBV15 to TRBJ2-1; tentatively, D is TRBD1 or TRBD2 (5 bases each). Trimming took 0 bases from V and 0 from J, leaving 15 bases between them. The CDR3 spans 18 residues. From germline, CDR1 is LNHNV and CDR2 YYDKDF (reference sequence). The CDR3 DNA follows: TGTGCCACCAGCAGAGATCTGGTAGGGGAGCACTCCTACAATGAGCAGTTCTTC. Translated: CATSRDLVGEHSYNEQFF.